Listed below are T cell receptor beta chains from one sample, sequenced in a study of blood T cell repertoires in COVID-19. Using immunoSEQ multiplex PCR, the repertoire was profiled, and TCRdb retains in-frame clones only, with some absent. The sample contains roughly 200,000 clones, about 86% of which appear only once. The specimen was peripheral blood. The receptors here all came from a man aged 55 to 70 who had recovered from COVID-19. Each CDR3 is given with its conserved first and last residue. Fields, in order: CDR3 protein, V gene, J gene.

CDR3aa: CAWEGPWTPYEQYF; v_gene: TRBV30; j_gene: TRBJ2-7
CDR3aa: CASRGARQPQHF; v_gene: TRBV19; j_gene: TRBJ1-5
CDR3aa: CASSSRQDYNEQFF; v_gene: TRBV5-1; j_gene: TRBJ2-1
CDR3aa: CASSSQGYQPQHF; v_gene: TRBV12-3/TRBV12-4; j_gene: TRBJ1-5
CDR3aa: CASSLIHEQYF; v_gene: TRBV12-3/TRBV12-4; j_gene: TRBJ2-7
CDR3aa: CASSQVRGTSGRGEQFF; v_gene: TRBV4-1; j_gene: TRBJ2-1
CDR3aa: CASSLNRGPAFF; v_gene: TRBV12-3/TRBV12-4; j_gene: TRBJ1-1
CDR3aa: CASSYRDRVGNEQFF; v_gene: TRBV5-1; j_gene: TRBJ2-1
CDR3aa: CATSRDQVARDNEKLFF; v_gene: TRBV15; j_gene: TRBJ1-4
CDR3aa: CASSADRGADTQYF; v_gene: TRBV7-2; j_gene: TRBJ2-3
CDR3aa: CASSLFSRGSGNTIYF; v_gene: TRBV28; j_gene: TRBJ1-3
CDR3aa: CASSLALERKDTQYF; v_gene: TRBV7-2; j_gene: TRBJ2-3
CDR3aa: CASTRRGNTGELFF; v_gene: TRBV6-5; j_gene: TRBJ2-2
CDR3aa: CASSLRAGGPPHEQYF; v_gene: TRBV27; j_gene: TRBJ2-7
CDR3aa: CATSDPQGSNTGELFF; v_gene: TRBV24-1; j_gene: TRBJ2-2
CDR3aa: CASSRIGRETGELFF; v_gene: TRBV28; j_gene: TRBJ2-2
CDR3aa: CAWSGTNTGELFF; v_gene: TRBV30; j_gene: TRBJ2-2
CDR3aa: CASSHDREWKAFF; v_gene: TRBV5-4; j_gene: TRBJ1-1
CDR3aa: CASSLAVLTGGGNEQFF; v_gene: TRBV7-2; j_gene: TRBJ2-1
CDR3aa: CASSLVQSNEKLFF; v_gene: TRBV5-6; j_gene: TRBJ1-4
CDR3aa: CASSQSGQGVTEAFF; v_gene: TRBV6-4; j_gene: TRBJ1-1
CDR3aa: CASSVGGQGSNFYNSPLHF; v_gene: TRBV9; j_gene: TRBJ1-6
CDR3aa: CASRPSPRDTQYF; v_gene: TRBV6-5; j_gene: TRBJ2-3
CDR3aa: CASSFGGPTYNEQFF; v_gene: TRBV11-3; j_gene: TRBJ2-1
CDR3aa: CASSSRNTEAFF; v_gene: TRBV28; j_gene: TRBJ1-1
CDR3aa: CASSPRAGTQETQYF; v_gene: TRBV18; j_gene: TRBJ2-5
CDR3aa: CASSTRDRNQPQHF; v_gene: TRBV19; j_gene: TRBJ1-5
CDR3aa: CASRLAGGRGTGELFF; v_gene: TRBV10-2; j_gene: TRBJ2-2
CDR3aa: CASSTMMTGLGEQYF; v_gene: TRBV11-2; j_gene: TRBJ2-7
CDR3aa: CASSVRLREGTNTQYF; v_gene: TRBV9; j_gene: TRBJ2-3
CDR3aa: CASSLASAGTSGNTIYF; v_gene: TRBV7-2; j_gene: TRBJ1-3
CDR3aa: CASSQPGPSNYGYTF; v_gene: TRBV4-3; j_gene: TRBJ1-2
CDR3aa: CASGWDREETQYF; v_gene: TRBV10-3; j_gene: TRBJ2-5
CDR3aa: CSYRTGETQYF; v_gene: TRBV29-1; j_gene: TRBJ2-5
CDR3aa: CASSLDGVNGYTF; v_gene: TRBV5-1; j_gene: TRBJ1-2
CDR3aa: CASSSSGKYQETQYF; v_gene: TRBV7-2; j_gene: TRBJ2-5
CDR3aa: CASSRLEPDEQFF; v_gene: TRBV4-2; j_gene: TRBJ2-1
CDR3aa: CASSRNLDTFGANTGELFF; v_gene: TRBV18; j_gene: TRBJ2-2
CDR3aa: CASSLGGQGISYEQYF; v_gene: TRBV5-5; j_gene: TRBJ2-7
CDR3aa: CAWGSGLSTDTQYF; v_gene: TRBV30; j_gene: TRBJ2-3
CDR3aa: CSVRRDRDMYNEQFF; v_gene: TRBV29-1; j_gene: TRBJ2-1
CDR3aa: CASTPWGGGASEQYF; v_gene: TRBV27; j_gene: TRBJ2-7
CDR3aa: CASSPPSGRGNEQFF; v_gene: TRBV18; j_gene: TRBJ2-1
CDR3aa: CASSLRDRSFVYEQYF; v_gene: TRBV4-3; j_gene: TRBJ2-7
CDR3aa: CAWSVSLLLSPGQVLGEQYF; v_gene: TRBV30; j_gene: TRBJ2-7
CDR3aa: CATSRGGGPPYNSPLHF; v_gene: TRBV25-1; j_gene: TRBJ1-6
CDR3aa: CASSPGQGGYGYTF; v_gene: TRBV19; j_gene: TRBJ1-2
CDR3aa: CASSLLAGQETQYF; v_gene: TRBV5-1; j_gene: TRBJ2-5
CDR3aa: CASSETRLGTVNTGELFF; v_gene: TRBV2; j_gene: TRBJ2-2
CDR3aa: CASAGGQGNSPLHF; v_gene: TRBV2; j_gene: TRBJ1-6
CDR3aa: CASSFSGTGVREQYF; v_gene: TRBV5-4; j_gene: TRBJ2-7
CDR3aa: CASSPYTSGANVLTF; v_gene: TRBV5-1; j_gene: TRBJ2-6
CDR3aa: CASSSGQGKKLFF; v_gene: TRBV18; j_gene: TRBJ1-4
CDR3aa: CAIQLAGVPEQFF; v_gene: TRBV24-1; j_gene: TRBJ2-1
CDR3aa: CATSDRVYEQYF; v_gene: TRBV19; j_gene: TRBJ2-7